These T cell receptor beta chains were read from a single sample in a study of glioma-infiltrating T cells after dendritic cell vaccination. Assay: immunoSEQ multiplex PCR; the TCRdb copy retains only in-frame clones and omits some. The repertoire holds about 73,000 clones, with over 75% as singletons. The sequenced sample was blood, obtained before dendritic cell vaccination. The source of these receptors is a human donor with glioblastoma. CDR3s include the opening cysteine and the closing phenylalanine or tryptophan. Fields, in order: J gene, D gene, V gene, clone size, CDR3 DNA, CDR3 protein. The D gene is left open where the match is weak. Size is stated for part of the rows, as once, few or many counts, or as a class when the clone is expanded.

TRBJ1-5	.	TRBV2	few	TGTGCCAGCAGTGAAGGGGCGCAGCCTAATCAGCCCCAGCATTTT	CASSEGAQPNQPQHF
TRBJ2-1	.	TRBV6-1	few	TGTGCCAGCATATTGACAGTTGTCAATGAGCAGTTCTTC	CASILTVVNEQFF
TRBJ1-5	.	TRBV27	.	TGTGCCAGCAGTTTATCCTCCTCTCCGGGCAATCAGCCCCAGCATTTT	CASSLSSSPGNQPQHF
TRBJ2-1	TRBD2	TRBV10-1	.	TGCGCCAGCAGTGAGTCTAAGAAGCGGGGAAGCTACAATGAGCAGTTCTTC	CASSESKKRGSYNEQFF
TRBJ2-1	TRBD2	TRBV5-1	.	TGCGCCAGCAGTCAAGCGGGGGGCTCCTACAATGAGCAGTTCTTC	CASSQAGGSYNEQFF
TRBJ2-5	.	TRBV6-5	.	TGTGCCAGCAGTTACTGGGGGGGCGGGGAGACCCAGTACTTC	CASSYWGGGETQYF
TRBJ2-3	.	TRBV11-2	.	TGTGCCAGCAGTCTCAACTCCGGACACACAGATACGCAGTATTTT	CASSLNSGHTDTQYF
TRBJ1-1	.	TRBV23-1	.	TGCGCCAGCAGTCAATCGAAGGGGAGGGAGACTGAAGCTTTCTTT	CASSQSKGRETEAFF
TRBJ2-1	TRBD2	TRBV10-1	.	TGCGCCAGCAGTGTAGCGGGAGGCGATGAGCAGTTCTTC	CASSVAGGDEQFF
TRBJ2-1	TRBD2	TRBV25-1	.	TGTGCCAGCAGTGAAGTAGCTTCTAGCGGGAGGGCCTGGAATGAGCAGTTCTTC	CASSEVASSGRAWNEQFF
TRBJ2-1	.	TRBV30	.	TGTGCCTGGAGTGTACGTCAGGGGTTCGGCGATGAGCAGTTCTTC	CAWSVRQGFGDEQFF
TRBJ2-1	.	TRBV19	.	TGTGCCAGTAGTCCCGCCCTATACAATGAGCAGTTCTTC	CASSPALYNEQFF
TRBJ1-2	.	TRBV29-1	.	TGCAGCGTCGATGGGCCCTGGACAGATCCGTATTATGGCTACACCTTC	CSVDGPWTDPYYGYTF
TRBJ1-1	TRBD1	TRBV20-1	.	TGCAGAAAAGGGACAGCCACTGAAGCTTTCTTT	CRKGTATEAFF
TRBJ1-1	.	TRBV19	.	TGTGCCAGTAAGCCCCAGGGGACCCACGGCACTGAAGCTTTCTTT	CASKPQGTHGTEAFF
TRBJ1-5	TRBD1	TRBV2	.	TGTGCCAGCAGAAAGGGGACAGGGGGCCATAGCAATCAGCCCCAGCATTTT	CASRKGTGGHSNQPQHF
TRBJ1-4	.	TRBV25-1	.	TGTGCCAGCAGTGAACGGACTTCGAATGAAAAACTGTTTTTT	CASSERTSNEKLFF
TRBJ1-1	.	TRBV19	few	TGTGCCAGTAAAGGGGGATGGAACACTGAAGCTTTCTTT	CASKGGWNTEAFF
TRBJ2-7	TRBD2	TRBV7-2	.	TGTGCCAGCAGCGCGAGCGGGGGACAATCCTACGAGCAGTACTTC	CASSASGGQSYEQYF
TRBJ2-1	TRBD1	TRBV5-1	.	TGCGCCAGCAGCTTGCCAAGGACAGGGGTCGACAATGAGCAGTTCTTC	CASSLPRTGVDNEQFF
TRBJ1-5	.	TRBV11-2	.	TGTGCCAGCAGCCCGGCGGGGGGGCAGCCCCAGCATTTT	CASSPAGGQPQHF
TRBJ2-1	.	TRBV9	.	TGTGCCAGCGGTGGTACATCGATAATGTACAATGAGCAGTTCTTC	CASGGTSIMYNEQFF
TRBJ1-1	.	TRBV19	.	TGTGCCAGTAGTATAGGTGGGCGGGGGACTGAAGCTTTCTTT	CASSIGGRGTEAFF
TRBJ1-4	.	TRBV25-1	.	TGTGCCAGCAGTGACCGCATAGGGGCAACTAATGAAAAACTGTTTTTT	CASSDRIGATNEKLFF
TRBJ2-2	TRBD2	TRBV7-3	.	TGTGCCAGCAGCTCGAGCGGGAGGGCGAGCGGGGAGCTGTTTTTT	CASSSSGRASGELFF
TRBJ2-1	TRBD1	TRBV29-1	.	TGCAGCGTATCCGGGACAGGGAACAATGAGCAGTTCTTC	CSVSGTGNNEQFF
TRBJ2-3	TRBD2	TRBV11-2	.	TGTGCCAGCAGCCCGTACGGGACTAGCGGCGTCCGGGATACGCAGTATTTT	CASSPYGTSGVRDTQYF
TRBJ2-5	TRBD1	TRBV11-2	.	TGTGCCAGCAGCACCGCAGGGGGCGTGGGGACCCAGTACTTC	CASSTAGGVGTQYF
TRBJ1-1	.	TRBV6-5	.	TGTGCCAGCAGTTACGGGAGTATGAACACTGAAGCTTTCTTT	CASSYGSMNTEAFF
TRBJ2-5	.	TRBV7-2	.	TGTGCCAGCAGCCGCGAACCACAGGGAGAAGAGACCCAGTACTTC	CASSREPQGEETQYF
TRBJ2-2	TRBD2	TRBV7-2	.	TGTGCCAGCAGCCTCGGGACTAGCAGCGGGGAGCTGTTTTTT	CASSLGTSSGELFF
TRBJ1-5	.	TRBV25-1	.	TGTGCCAGCAGTGACGGGGGTAGCAATCAGCCCCAGCATTTT	CASSDGGSNQPQHF
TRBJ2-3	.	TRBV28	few	TGTGCCAGCAGTTTTCCCCCGCTATCCGATACGCAGTATTTT	CASSFPPLSDTQYF
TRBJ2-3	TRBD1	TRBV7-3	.	TGTGCCAGCAGCTCAGCTACAGGGGGCTGGACAGATACGCAGTATTTT	CASSSATGGWTDTQYF
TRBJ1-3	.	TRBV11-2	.	TGTGCCAGCAGCCGAATTTCCCGGGGAAACACCATATATTTT	CASSRISRGNTIYF
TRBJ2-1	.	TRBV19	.	TGTGCCAGTAGAGGAGGACGTTTCTCCTACAATGAGCAGTTCTTC	CASRGGRFSYNEQFF
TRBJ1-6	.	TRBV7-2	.	TGTGCCAGCAGCTCCCACGGGACACCTGGACAAAGTTCACCCCTCCACTTT	CASSSHGTPGQSSPLHF
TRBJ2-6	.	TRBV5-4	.	TGTGCCAGCAGCCCGGTAGGAGCTGGGGCCAACGTCCTGACTTTC	CASSPVGAGANVLTF
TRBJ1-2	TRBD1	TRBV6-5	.	TGTGCCAGCAGGAACCGAGGGACAGTTATGGACACCTTC	CASRNRGTVMDTF
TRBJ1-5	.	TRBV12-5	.	TGCGCTAGTGGTTTGGTACAGGGCGGTCAGCCCCAGCATTTT	CASGLVQGGQPQHF
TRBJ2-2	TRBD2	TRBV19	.	TGTGCCAGTAGTTTTAGCGGGGTTAACACCGGGGAGCTGTTTTTT	CASSFSGVNTGELFF